The sample holds many counts of the clone carrying this TCR beta chain. What it binds is not known. V lost 7 bases and J 2 bases, leaving 13 bases between the germline ends. The CDR3 is 14 amino acids. Germline loops: CDR1 SEHNR, CDR2 FQNEAQ (reference sequence). These data originate in a study of T cell repertoires in cytomegalovirus infection. Background on the study: Public TCR beta signatures marked donors with CMV infection and the matching HLA. Study results and caveats: Pooled public TCR beta family frequency picked out CMV carriers with the relevant HLA. What dominated the ex vivo response were HLA-C-restricted CMV-specific TCR beta clonotypes.

TCRdb re-called the reads through MiXCR, storing one row per CDR3 protein. The sample yields about 300,000 distinct CDR3 sequences, about 9.2% seen once. The sample comprised PBMCs. This chain uses TRBV7-9 with TRBJ2-3, with D perhaps TRBD2 (5 bases). The receptor was isolated from a human donor in good health (CMV status not recorded). Some clones in this sample may be carry-over from other donors' samples. The CDR3 DNA reads as TGTGCCAGCACCTCGGACGGGAACACAGATACGCAGTATTTT. It translates to CASTSDGNTDTQYF.